These T cell receptor beta chains were read from a single sample in a study of control samples from healthy donors and cancer patients. Using immunoSEQ multiplex PCR, the repertoire was profiled, and TCRdb retains in-frame clones only, with some absent. Of around 130,000 clones in the sample, about 90% were seen once. The sequenced material came from PBMCs. Receptors originate from a man aged 45-65 years with head and neck cancer. Both conserved end residues are part of each CDR3. The order of the fields is clone size, V gene, CDR3 length, D gene, J gene, CDR3 protein, CDR3 DNA. A D gene is named only where the DNA matches it firmly. The listing skips clone size in some rows; elsewhere it reads once, few, many or a size class.

size: .; V: TRBV27; length: 15; D: .; J: TRBJ2-5; CDR3: CASRPSPRYQETQYF; DNA: TGTGCCAGCAGACCCAGCCCCAGGTATCAAGAGACCCAGTACTTC
size: .; V: TRBV18; length: 14; D: .; J: TRBJ1-3; CDR3: CASSPSSVGNTIYF; DNA: TGTGCCAGCTCACCGTCATCGGTTGGAAACACCATATATTTT
size: .; V: TRBV19; length: 14; D: .; J: TRBJ1-1; CDR3: CASSATGRNTEAFF; DNA: TGTGCCAGTAGTGCCACAGGCAGGAACACTGAAGCTTTCTTT
size: .; V: TRBV6-6; length: 12; D: .; J: TRBJ1-5; CDR3: CASSFGREPQHF; DNA: TGTGCCAGCAGTTTCGGGCGAGAGCCCCAGCATTTT
size: .; V: TRBV5-1; length: 16; D: TRBD2; J: TRBJ2-7; CDR3: CASSWAQERGAYEQYF; DNA: TGCGCCAGCAGCTGGGCTCAGGAGCGGGGAGCCTACGAGCAGTACTTC
size: .; V: TRBV6-1; length: 16; D: .; J: TRBJ1-5; CDR3: CASSDGDSFFNQPQHF; DNA: TGTGCCAGCAGTGATGGAGACAGCTTCTTCAATCAGCCCCAGCATTTT
size: .; V: TRBV5-1; length: 13; D: TRBD1; J: TRBJ2-1; CDR3: CASSWDSLGEQFF; DNA: TGCGCCAGCAGCTGGGACAGTTTGGGTGAGCAGTTCTTC
size: .; V: TRBV2; length: 14; D: .; J: TRBJ1-2; CDR3: CASTHERGGYGYTF; DNA: TGTGCCAGCACCCACGAGAGAGGGGGATATGGCTACACCTTC
size: .; V: TRBV10-1; length: 14; D: TRBD1; J: TRBJ1-6; CDR3: CASSIQGKNSPLHF; DNA: TGCGCCAGCAGTATACAGGGGAAAAATTCACCCCTCCACTTT
size: .; V: TRBV29-1; length: 13; D: .; J: TRBJ1-2; CDR3: CSAARTTNYGYTF; DNA: TGCAGCGCTGCCAGGACAACCAACTATGGCTACACCTTC
size: .; V: TRBV6-5; length: 15; D: .; J: TRBJ1-4; CDR3: CASSYDLNGGEKLFF; DNA: TGTGCCAGCAGTTACGATCTAAACGGCGGTGAAAAACTGTTTTTT
size: .; V: TRBV7-9; length: 14; D: .; J: TRBJ2-5; CDR3: CASRDDGGPETQYF; DNA: TGTGCCAGCAGGGATGACGGAGGTCCAGAGACCCAGTACTTC
size: .; V: TRBV7-2; length: 17; D: TRBD2; J: TRBJ2-7; CDR3: CASSLAGRQRESYEQYF; DNA: TGTGCCAGCAGCTTAGCGGGCAGACAGCGGGAATCCTACGAGCAGTACTTC
size: .; V: TRBV7-8; length: 11; D: .; J: TRBJ2-7; CDR3: CASSQRYEQYF; DNA: TGTGCCAGCAGCCAACGATACGAGCAGTACTTC
size: .; V: TRBV5-6; length: 17; D: .; J: TRBJ2-1; CDR3: CASSPLGHSGSYNEQFF; DNA: TGTGCCAGCAGCCCTTTAGGCCACTCTGGCTCCTACAATGAGCAGTTCTTC
size: once; V: TRBV6-5; length: 13; D: .; J: TRBJ1-1; CDR3: CASGGQILAEAFF; DNA: TGTGCCAGCGGAGGACAGATCCTAGCTGAAGCTTTCTTT
size: .; V: TRBV5-8; length: 15; D: TRBD1; J: TRBJ1-2; CDR3: CASSLIRGRPGGYTF; DNA: TGTGCCAGCAGCTTGATCAGGGGGCGTCCGGGTGGCTACACCTTC
size: .; V: TRBV29-1; length: 13; D: TRBD1; J: TRBJ2-7; CDR3: CSVEGQKAYEQYF; DNA: TGCAGCGTTGAGGGACAGAAAGCCTACGAGCAGTACTTC
size: .; V: TRBV11-3; length: 13; D: .; J: TRBJ2-7; CDR3: CASSWTATYEQYF; DNA: TGTGCCAGCAGTTGGACAGCCACCTACGAGCAGTACTTC
size: .; V: TRBV10-3; length: 14; D: .; J: TRBJ2-1; CDR3: CAISESLVQNEQFF; DNA: TGTGCCATCAGTGAGTCGTTGGTGCAGAATGAGCAGTTCTTC
size: .; V: TRBV5-1; length: 16; D: .; J: TRBJ1-3; CDR3: CASSTGTGRSGNTIYF; DNA: TGCGCCAGCAGCACCGGGACCGGGCGCTCTGGAAACACCATATATTTT
size: .; V: TRBV6-4; length: 13; D: .; J: TRBJ2-1; CDR3: CASSPGNLNEQFF; DNA: TGTGCCAGCAGTCCAGGGAACCTCAATGAGCAGTTCTTC
size: .; V: TRBV18; length: 13; D: TRBD1; J: TRBJ2-3; CDR3: CASSDRGLDTQYF; DNA: TGTGCCAGCTCCGACAGGGGACTAGATACGCAGTATTTT
size: .; V: TRBV6-5; length: 13; D: TRBD1; J: TRBJ2-5; CDR3: CASRYRGMGTQYF; DNA: TGTGCCAGCAGGTACAGGGGTATGGGGACCCAGTACTTC
size: .; V: TRBV6-5; length: 13; D: .; J: TRBJ2-7; CDR3: CASQGTDSYEQYF; DNA: TGTGCCAGTCAGGGGACCGATTCCTACGAGCAGTACTTC
size: .; V: TRBV7-2; length: 15; D: TRBD2; J: TRBJ2-1; CDR3: CASTPGLAGGNEQFF; DNA: TGTGCCAGCACCCCGGGACTAGCGGGAGGTAATGAGCAGTTCTTC
size: .; V: TRBV25-1; length: 14; D: .; J: TRBJ2-7; CDR3: CASSDHRQFHEQYF; DNA: TGTGCCAGCAGTGACCACCGACAGTTCCACGAGCAGTACTTC
size: .; V: TRBV27; length: 13; D: TRBD2; J: TRBJ2-5; CDR3: CASSGPRGETQYF; DNA: TGTGCCAGCAGTGGGCCGCGGGGGGAGACCCAGTACTTC
size: .; V: TRBV11-3; length: 13; D: .; J: TRBJ2-7; CDR3: CASSLGGTGEQYF; DNA: TGTGCCAGCAGCTTAGGGGGTACAGGGGAGCAGTACTTC
size: .; V: TRBV5-1; length: 13; D: .; J: TRBJ2-1; CDR3: CASSYQGNNEQFF; DNA: TGCGCCAGCAGCTACCAGGGGAACAATGAGCAGTTCTTC
size: .; V: TRBV20-1; length: 14; D: .; J: TRBJ2-7; CDR3: CSASFRGNSYEQYF; DNA: TGCAGTGCTAGTTTTAGGGGGAACTCCTACGAGCAGTACTTC
size: .; V: TRBV3-1/TRBV3-2; length: 15; D: .; J: TRBJ1-2; CDR3: CASSQVSTGPVGYTF; DNA: TGTGCCAGCAGCCAAGTCTCGACAGGCCCCGTAGGGTATACCTTC
size: .; V: TRBV10-2; length: 13; D: .; J: TRBJ1-6; CDR3: CASRPDGFSPLHF; DNA: TGCGCCAGCAGACCCGATGGGTTTTCACCCCTCCACTTT
size: .; V: TRBV27; length: 17; D: .; J: TRBJ2-1; CDR3: CASSWFPPGSSYNEQFF; DNA: TGTGCCAGCAGTTGGTTCCCCCCGGGAAGCTCCTACAATGAGCAGTTCTTC
size: .; V: TRBV13; length: 14; D: .; J: TRBJ1-5; CDR3: CASSLGQDNQPQHF; DNA: TGTGCCAGCAGCTTAGGACAGGACAATCAGCCCCAGCATTTT
size: .; V: TRBV12-3/TRBV12-4; length: 13; D: .; J: TRBJ1-1; CDR3: CASGNPWDTEAFF; DNA: TGTGCCAGCGGCAACCCTTGGGACACTGAAGCTTTCTTT
size: .; V: TRBV4-1; length: 14; D: .; J: TRBJ1-5; CDR3: CASSPFLGDQPQHF; DNA: TGCGCCAGCAGCCCCTTTTTAGGGGACCAGCCCCAGCATTTT
size: .; V: TRBV7-9; length: 15; D: .; J: TRBJ2-2; CDR3: CASSSDTAATGELFF; DNA: TGTGCCAGCAGCTCGGACACGGCGGCCACCGGGGAGCTGTTTTTT
size: .; V: TRBV19; length: 17; D: TRBD1; J: TRBJ2-3; CDR3: CASSPSSNRGLEDTQYF; DNA: TGTGCCAGTAGTCCTTCATCAAACAGGGGGCTTGAAGATACGCAGTATTTT